One and the same sample provided the 26 T cell receptor beta chains below, sequenced in a study of T cell responses to AZD1222 COVID-19 vaccine. Measured with immunoSEQ multiplex PCR; TCRdb has only the in-frame clones, and not every one. This sample has about 130,000 clones, with 89% found just once. Specimen: peripheral blood, collected 28 days after the second AZD1222 dose. The receptors here all came from an adult who received the AZD1222 COVID-19 vaccine.

The chain carries TRBV4-2 and TRBJ2-2; 11 positions match TRBD2. J gave up 4 bases and V 6 bases, and 7 bases lay outside the gene matches. Germline V CDR1 and CDR2: LGHNA, YNFKEQ. The CDR3 is 16 amino acids. CDR3 DNA sequence: TGTGCCAGCAGACAAACTAGCGGGGGTGGCACCGGGGAGCTGTTTTTT. Its translation is CASRQTSGGGTGELFF.

The V call is TRBV19, the J call TRBJ2-2; D is tentatively TRBD1 or TRBD2 (6 bases each). Per germline, CDR1 LNHDA and CDR2 SQIVND (reference sequence). The CDR3 is 15 amino acids. The V gene lost 6 bases and the J gene lost 4 bases, with 15 bases spanning the gap. CDR3 sequence: CASSPGARGTGELFF. DNA for the CDR3: TGTGCCAGTAGCCCGGGGGCGAGGGGCACCGGGGAGCTGTTTTTT. The full variable domain, rest sourced from reference TRBV19 and TRBJ2-2, is DGGITQSPKYLFRKEGQNVTLSCEQNLNHDAMYWYRQDPGQGLRLIYYSQIVNDFQKGDIAEGYSVSREKKESFPLTVTSAQKNPTAFYLCASSPGARGTGELFFGEGSRLTVL.

This clone has only a few counts. This chain connects TRBV5-6 to TRBJ1-1; perhaps TRBD1 as D (5 bases). CDR1 SGHDT and CDR2 YYEEEE come from the germline V gene. The CDR3 runs to 16 residues. V dropped 0 bases and J dropped 0 bases, with 12 bases sitting between them. CDR3 amino acids: CASSLGTRAMNTEAFF. The DNA for the CDR3 is TGTGCCAGCAGCTTGGGTACCAGGGCAATGAACACTGAAGCTTTCTTT. The full variable domain, with the rest looked up from reference TRBV5-6 and TRBJ1-1, is DAGVTQSPTHLIKTRGQQVTLRCSPKSGHDTVSWYQQALGQGPQFIFQYYEEEERQRGNFPDRFSGHQFPNYSSELNVNALLLGDSALYLCASSLGTRAMNTEAFFGQGTRLTVV.

J is TRBJ2-3 and V is TRBV5-6, with D perhaps TRBD2 (6 bases). In germline, CDR1 is SGHDT, CDR2 YYEEEE. The CDR3 length is 17 residues. Trimming left V 4 bases short and J 0 bases short, with 18 bases between. The CDR3 bases are TGTGCCAGCAGCCTGCGGAGTGGGGGGAAAAGCACAGATACGCAGTATTTT. Translating gives CASSLRSGGKSTDTQYF.

The chain couples TRBV18 to TRBJ2-3; possible D gene TRBD1, 5 bases. The V end lost 2 bases, the J end lost 2 bases, and 8 bases lay between the germline ends. The CDR3 contains 14 residues. Germline V gene data show CDR1 as KGHSH and CDR2 as LQKENI. The CDR3, as DNA: TGTGCCAGCTCACCAAGACAGAACACAGATACGCAGTATTTT. Residues: CASSPRQNTDTQYF.

The chain uses TRBV12-3 or TRBV12-4 and TRBJ2-7, with D tentatively TRBD1 (5 bases). V lost 6 bases, J lost 2 bases, and 11 bases lay in between. CDR3 length: 13 amino acids. This CDR3 reads CASSIDRAYEQYF. For the CDR3, the DNA is TGTGCCAGCAGCATCGACAGAGCCTACGAGCAGTACTTC.

CDR3 residues: CASSFQNYGYTF. The CDR3 DNA reads TGTGCCAGCAGTTTTCAAAACTATGGCTACACCTTC. The chain combines TRBV6-2 or TRBV6-3 with TRBJ1-2; D unresolved. Germline V gives CDR1 MNHEY, CDR2 SVGEGT. This CDR3 is built from 12 residues. The V and J ends lost 4 bases and 2 bases respectively, with 5 bases between them.

The chain joins TRBV2 to TRBJ1-4; D call uncertain. Germline V lookup: CDR1 SNHLY, CDR2 FYNNEI. V lost 8 bases and J lost 8, with 9 bases in between. This CDR3 contains 11 residues. CDR3 DNA: TGTGCCAGCTACGGTGTCGAAAAACTGTTTTTT. Translation: CASYGVEKLFF.

The sample holds one count of this clone. The chain has TRBV29-1 and TRBJ1-1; D is unresolved. Germline CDR1 reads SQVTM; CDR2 reads ANQGSEA. V lost 5 bases and J lost 4, with 14 bases in between. The CDR3 totals 13 residues. CDR3 protein: CSVLKNEGTEAFF. CDR3 nucleotides: TGCAGCGTTCTTAAAAATGAGGGCACTGAAGCTTTCTTT.

The CDR3 DNA sequence: TGTGCCTGGGAACAAACCCCCCTTGGGGCAGCCACTAGCAATCAGCCCCAGCATTTT. Its translation is CAWEQTPLGAATSNQPQHF. The chain joins TRBV30 to TRBJ1-5; possibly TRBD1 for D (5 bases). This CDR3 spans 19 amino acids. In germline, CDR1 is GTSNPN, CDR2 SVGIG (reference sequence). Trimming took 5 bases from V and 0 from J, leaving 26 bases between them. The full variable domain, completed using reference TRBV30 and TRBJ1-5, is SQTIHQWPATLVQPVGSPLSLECTVEGTSNPNLYWYRQAAGRGLQLLFYSVGIGQISSEVPQNLSASRPQDRQFILSSKKLLLSDSGFYLCAWEQTPLGAATSNQPQHFGDGTRLSIL.

Comments on this clone: The junction departs from the called germline gene at one end, perhaps through a read error. The J gene is TRBJ2-1, the V gene TRBV7-7, with TRBD1 identical over 7 bases. From germline, CDR1 is SSHAT and CDR2 FNYEAQ (reference sequence). This CDR3 contains 15 residues. The CDR3 here is CASSSGTASYNEQFF. The CDR3 DNA reads as TGTGCTAGCAGCTCCGGGACAGCCTCCTACAATGAGCAGTTCTTC. Based on the CDR3 plus reference TRBV7-7 and TRBJ2-1, the full variable domain is GAGVSQSPRYKVTKRGQDVTLRCDPISSHATLYWYQQALGQGPEFLTYFNYEAQPDKSGLPSDRFSAERPEGSISTLTIQRTEQRDSAMYRCASSSGTASYNEQFFGPGTRLTVL.

V is TRBV11-2 and J is TRBJ2-7, with D uncertain. Germline assignment: CDR1 SGHAT and CDR2 FQNNGV. The V end lost 1 base, the J end lost 3 bases, and 10 bases lay between the germline ends. The CDR3 contains 14 residues. CDR3 in amino acids: CASSLGVGDYEQYF. The CDR3 region has the DNA TGTGCCAGCAGCTTAGGAGTTGGGGACTACGAGCAGTACTTC.

The rearrangement links TRBV6-6 to TRBJ1-5; D not resolved. CDR3 length: 16 amino acids. Germline V gives CDR1 MNHNY, CDR2 SVGAGI (reference sequence). V was cut by 0 bases and J by 1 base, with 10 bases left in between. CDR3 protein: CASSYSQGPSNQPQHF. As DNA, the CDR3 is TGTGCCAGCAGTTACTCGCAAGGACCAAGCAATCAGCCCCAGCATTTT.

The CDR3 DNA reads TGTGCCAGCAGCTTTACTGCAAACACTGAAGCTTTCTTT. The encoded protein is CASSFTANTEAFF. The V gene is TRBV12-3 or TRBV12-4, the J gene TRBJ1-1; no clear D gene. Deletions cut 6 bases from V and 2 bases from J, with 10 bases between. CDR3 length: 13 amino acids.

J is TRBJ2-7 and V is TRBV7-9; the match to TRBD2 covers 9 bases. Germline trimming cut 2 bases from V and 3 bases from J; bases unmatched to any gene: 5. CDR1 is SEHNR, CDR2 FQNEAQ, per germline (reference sequence). The CDR3 sequence is 15 residues long. CDR3 sequence (DNA): TGTGCCAGCAGCTTATTGGTAGCGGGAGACTACGAGCAGTACTTC. Translation: CASSLLVAGDYEQYF.

This chain links TRBV7-6 with TRBJ2-1, with D hard to call. There are 13 residues in the CDR3. Germline V gene sequence: CDR1 SGHVS, CDR2 FNYEAQ. The V end lost 3 bases, the J end lost 7 bases, and 10 bases lay between the germline ends. In DNA form, the CDR3 reads TGTGCCAGCAGCTTCTCAAACACGAATGAGCAGTTCTTC. Residues: CASSFSNTNEQFF.

The rearrangement links TRBV5-6 to TRBJ2-7; 9 bases align to TRBD1. V lost 4 bases to trimming and J lost 6 bases; unmatched junction nucleotides: 8. Germline V lookup: CDR1 SGHDT, CDR2 YYEEEE. The CDR3 loop spans 14 amino acids. CDR3 DNA: TGTGCCAGCAGCCTGGGACAGGGCGCGGTCGAGCAGTACTTC. It codes for CASSLGQGAVEQYF.

The J gene is TRBJ2-4, the V gene TRBV18; D might be TRBD1 or TRBD2, each matching 5 bases. The length of the CDR3 is 16 residues. Deletions cut 2 bases from V and 8 bases from J, with 19 bases between. Looked up from germline, CDR1 is KGHSH and CDR2 is LQKENI. This CDR3 reads CASSPFQPQRGDIQYF. CDR3 nucleotide sequence: TGTGCCAGCTCACCATTCCAGCCCCAAAGGGGAGACATTCAGTACTTC.

This chain links TRBV19 with TRBJ1-6; TRBD1 aligns across 9 bases. Germline V gives CDR1 LNHDA, CDR2 SQIVND (reference sequence). V trimming: 5 bases; J trimming: 8 bases; junction bases outside the gene matches: 25. The CDR3 loop spans 21 amino acids. The CDR3 loop reads CASSPRRDREIFRGSYSPLHF. In nucleotides, the CDR3 is TGTGCCAGTAGTCCCCGCCGGGACAGGGAAATCTTTCGGGGATCCTATTCACCCCTCCACTTT.

CDR3 coding DNA: TGTGCCAGCTCAACACGGACGCTGGCTAACTATGGCTACACCTTC. This sequence encodes CASSTRTLANYGYTF. This chain connects TRBV18 to TRBJ1-2; no clear D. This CDR3 comprises 15 residues. V shed 5 bases and J shed 0 bases, with 13 bases lying between them. CDR1 and CDR2 from the germline V gene are KGHSH and LQKENI.

The CDR3 loop is CASTEGDYGYTF. The CDR3 DNA is TGTGCCAGCACGGAGGGTGATTATGGCTACACCTTC. The chain combines TRBV6-9 with TRBJ1-2; D unresolved. V lost 7 bases, J lost 5 bases, and 11 bases lay in between. The CDR3 runs to 12 residues. Germline loops: CDR1 MNHGY, CDR2 SVAAGI.

The V call is TRBV14, the J call TRBJ2-1; D is possibly TRBD1 or TRBD2 (6 bases each). Trimming removed 5 bases from V and 10 bases from J, with 15 bases in between. Germline CDR1 is SGHDN and CDR2 is FVKESK. This CDR3 is 13 amino acids long. CDR3 sequence: CASSYQPGAEQFF. DNA of the CDR3: TGTGCCAGCAGCTACCAACCGGGGGCCGAGCAGTTCTTC.

V gene TRBV12-5 combines with J gene TRBJ2-3, with TRBD2 as a possible D gene (6 bases). Germline V gene sequence: CDR1 LGHNT, CDR2 FRNRAP. The CDR3 runs 16 residues. The V end lost 1 base, the J end lost 4 bases, and 15 bases lay between the germline ends. DNA for the CDR3: TGTGCTAGTGGTTTGGGGTCGACGGGAGTGTCAGATACGCAGTATTTT. Protein sequence: CASGLGSTGVSDTQYF.

The chain links TRBV6-5 to TRBJ2-1; D tentatively fits TRBD1 or TRBD2 (7 bases each). This CDR3 region has 16 residues. With 4 bases removed from V and 0 bases from J, the gap between germline ends came to 13 bases. Germline V lookup: CDR1 MNHEY, CDR2 SVGAGI. Here the CDR3 DNA reads TGTGCCAGCAGTTTTCAGGGGGGGAGCTCCTACAATGAGCAGTTCTTC. Protein product: CASSFQGGSSYNEQFF.

The chain couples TRBV6-6 to TRBJ1-1; 7 bases are a match to TRBD1. The CDR3 has 14 residues. In germline, CDR1 is MNHNY, CDR2 SVGAGI (reference sequence). The V and J ends lost 2 bases and 1 base, in that order; junction bases with no gene match: 1. The CDR3 bases are TGTGCCAGCAGTTACCAGGGGGGGAACACTGAAGCTTTCTTT. This translates into CASSYQGGNTEAFF.

The chain recombines TRBV5-1 with TRBJ2-5, with D maybe TRBD1 (6 bases). Germline V gene lookup returns CDR1 SGHRS and CDR2 YFSETQ. CDR3 length: 13 residues. V lost 4 bases, J lost 5 bases, and 12 bases lay in between. The CDR3 DNA follows: TGCGCCAGCAGCACGGACAGAAAGGAGACCCAGTACTTC. Translated: CASSTDRKETQYF.